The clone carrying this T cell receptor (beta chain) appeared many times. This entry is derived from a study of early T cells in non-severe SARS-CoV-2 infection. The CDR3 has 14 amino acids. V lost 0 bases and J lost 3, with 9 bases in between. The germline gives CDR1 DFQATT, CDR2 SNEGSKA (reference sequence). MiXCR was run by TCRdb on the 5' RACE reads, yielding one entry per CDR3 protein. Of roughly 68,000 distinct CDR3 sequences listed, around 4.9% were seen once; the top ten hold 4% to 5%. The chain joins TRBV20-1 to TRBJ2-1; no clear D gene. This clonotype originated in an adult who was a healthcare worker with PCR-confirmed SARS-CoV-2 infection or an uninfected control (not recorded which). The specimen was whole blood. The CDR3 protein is CSARDVLGYNEQFF. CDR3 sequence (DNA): TGCAGTGCTAGAGATGTATTAGGCTACAATGAGCAGTTCTTC.